This record looks at one T cell receptor beta chain sequence and its context. Its antigen is currently unknown. These data belong to a study of blood T cells in healthy people across ages. Broader study findings: A strong correlation between TCR beta diversity and naive T cell percentage was seen. Roughly linear declines in TCR beta diversity per million T cells occurred with age.

Primers used in a second PCR of about 6 to 11 cycles were a sample-barcoded 5' primer and a J-beta primer mix. TCRdb re-derived calls from the 5' RACE reads in MiXCR, one entry per CDR3 protein. In the table there are 1.4 million to 1.5 million distinct CDR3 sequences, about 40% of which are singletons. Each sample used at least 6.5 million PBMCs. CDR1 is SGHRS and CDR2 is YFSETQ in the germline V gene. With 0 bases clipped from V and 8 bases from J, the junction kept 9 bases outside the gene matches. CDR3 size: 16 residues. Input material: blood. V gene TRBV5-1 combines with J gene TRBJ2-2, with 8 bases lining up with TRBD1. This clonotype was sampled from a woman younger than 35 in good health. CDR3 protein: CASSLATDRVKGELFF. CDR3 DNA: TGCGCCAGCAGCTTGGCCACGGACAGGGTCAAGGGGGAGCTGTTTTTT.